This T cell receptor (beta chain) derives from a study of shared T cell receptors in the human thymus. Repertoires were generated with immunoSEQ multiplex PCR, while TCRdb's copy carries only in-frame clones and drops some. Among about 660,000 clones, around 87% were seen once, and the ten largest hold 0.0094%. CDR1 and CDR2 from the germline V gene are SQVTM and ANQGSEA. CDR3 length equals 24 residues. The V segment lost 6 bases and the J segment 9 bases; nucleotides outside the gene matches: 40. This sample was also put to use in a study of human thymus T cells. As reported in that work: Related studies noted strongly shared thymic repertoires across unrelated people.

The sample consisted of thymocytes. The TCR originated in a boy under three years old with a congenital heart defect. The V call is TRBV29-1, the J call TRBJ2-5; 13 bases align to TRBD2. The CDR3 DNA is TGCAGCGTAACCCCCGGGACTAGCGGGGCGATTGTCGGCCAGACGGCCGAAAATTTGGAGGCCCAGTACTTC. Translation gives CSVTPGTSGAIVGQTAENLEAQYF. The full variable domain, completed using reference TRBV29-1 and TRBJ2-5, is SAVISQKPSRDICQRGTSLTIQCQVDSQVTMMFWYRQQPGQSLTLIATANQGSEATYESGFVIDKFPISRPNLTFSTLTVSNMSPEDSSIYLCSVTPGTSGAIVGQTAENLEAQYFGPGTRLLVL.